Shown below are 4 T cell receptor beta chains from a single sample sequenced in a study of technical replicates of blood from several donors. The protocol was immunoSEQ multiplex PCR, while the TCRdb copy is restricted to in-frame clones and leaves out a portion. Of approximately 73,000 clones listed, approximately 93% are singletons. Sequenced material: T cells isolated from PBMCs. The receptors stem from a human donor in good health.

The rearrangement links TRBV5-1 to TRBJ2-1; 11 positions agree with TRBD2. This CDR3 contains 15 residues. V lost 8 bases to trimming and J lost 2 bases; unmatched junction nucleotides: 6. Germline CDR1 SGHRS, CDR2 YFSETQ. The CDR3 DNA reads as TGCGCCAGTCGTTTAGCGGGAGGGCCCTACAATGAGCAGTTCTTC. It yields the protein CASRLAGGPYNEQFF.

The chain carries TRBV15 and TRBJ2-1; D is undetermined. The CDR3 spans 15 residues. V dropped 2 bases and J dropped 3 bases, with 11 bases sitting between them. CDR1 is LNHNV and CDR2 is YYDKDF in the germline V gene (reference sequence). CDR3 nucleotides: TGTGCCACCAGCAGAAAGGCGGCTAACTACAATGAGCAGTTCTTC. Protein product: CATSRKAANYNEQFF.

This sequence joins TRBV2 and TRBJ2-7; 9 nucleotides agree with TRBD1. J gave up 3 bases and V 7 bases, and 7 bases lay outside the gene matches. This CDR3 has 14 residues. The germline CDR1 and CDR2 sequences are SNHLY and FYNNEI. In DNA form, the CDR3 reads TGTGCCAGCACCGCGGGGACAGGGAACTACGAGCAGTACTTC. It codes for CASTAGTGNYEQYF.

V is TRBV5-1 and J is TRBJ2-7; TRBD2 aligns across 7 bases. In germline, CDR1 is SGHRS, CDR2 YFSETQ. This CDR3 spans 12 amino acids. V gave up 4 bases and J gave up 3 bases; unmatched junction bases: 1. The CDR3 bases are TGCGCCAGCAGCGGGGGGGACTACGAGCAGTACTTC. It encodes CASSGGDYEQYF.